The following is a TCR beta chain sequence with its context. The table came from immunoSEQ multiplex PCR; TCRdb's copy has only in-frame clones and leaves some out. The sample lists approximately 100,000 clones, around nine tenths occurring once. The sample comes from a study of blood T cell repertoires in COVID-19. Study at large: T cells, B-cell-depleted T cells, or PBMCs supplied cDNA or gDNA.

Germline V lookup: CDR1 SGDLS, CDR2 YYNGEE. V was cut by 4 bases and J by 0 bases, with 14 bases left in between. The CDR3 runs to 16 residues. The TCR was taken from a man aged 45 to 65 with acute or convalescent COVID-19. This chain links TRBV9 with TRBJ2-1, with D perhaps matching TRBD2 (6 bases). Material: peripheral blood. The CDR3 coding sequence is TGTGCCAGCAGCCCGTCGGGGGTCAGCTCCTACAATGAGCAGTTCTTC. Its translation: CASSPSGVSSYNEQFF. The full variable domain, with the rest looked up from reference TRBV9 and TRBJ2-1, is DSGVTQTPKHLITATGQRVTLRCSPRSGDLSVYWYQQSLDQGLQFLIQYYNGEERAKGNILERFSAQQFPDLHSELNLSSLELGDSALYFCASSPSGVSSYNEQFFGPGTRLTVL.